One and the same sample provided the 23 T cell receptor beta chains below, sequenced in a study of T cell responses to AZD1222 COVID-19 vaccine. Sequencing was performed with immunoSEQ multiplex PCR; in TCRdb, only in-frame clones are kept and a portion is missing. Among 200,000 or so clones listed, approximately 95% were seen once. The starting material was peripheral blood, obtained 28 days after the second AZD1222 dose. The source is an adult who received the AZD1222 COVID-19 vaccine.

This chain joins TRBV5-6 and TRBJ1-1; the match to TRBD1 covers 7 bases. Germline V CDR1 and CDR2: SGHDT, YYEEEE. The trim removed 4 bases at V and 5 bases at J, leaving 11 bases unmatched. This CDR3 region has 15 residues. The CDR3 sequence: CASSRNGGTATEAFF. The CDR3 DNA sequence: TGTGCCAGCAGCCGGAACGGGGGGACAGCGACTGAAGCTTTCTTT.

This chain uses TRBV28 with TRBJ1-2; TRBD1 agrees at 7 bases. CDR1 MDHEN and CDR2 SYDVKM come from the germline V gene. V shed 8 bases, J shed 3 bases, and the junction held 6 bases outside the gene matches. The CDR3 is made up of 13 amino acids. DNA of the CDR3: TGTGCCAGCGGACAGGTTGGCCACTATGGCTACACCTTC. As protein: CASGQVGHYGYTF.

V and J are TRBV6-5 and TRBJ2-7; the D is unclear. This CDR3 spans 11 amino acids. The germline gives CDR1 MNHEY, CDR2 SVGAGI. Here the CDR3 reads CGVGFGDEQYF. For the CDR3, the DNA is TGTGGGGTCGGATTTGGGGACGAGCAGTACTTC.

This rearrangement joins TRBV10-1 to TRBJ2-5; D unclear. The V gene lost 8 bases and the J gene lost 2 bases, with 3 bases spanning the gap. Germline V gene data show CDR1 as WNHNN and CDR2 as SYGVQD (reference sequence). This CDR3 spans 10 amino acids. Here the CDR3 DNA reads TGCGCCAGCCCACAAGAGACCCAGTACTTC. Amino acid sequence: CASPQETQYF.

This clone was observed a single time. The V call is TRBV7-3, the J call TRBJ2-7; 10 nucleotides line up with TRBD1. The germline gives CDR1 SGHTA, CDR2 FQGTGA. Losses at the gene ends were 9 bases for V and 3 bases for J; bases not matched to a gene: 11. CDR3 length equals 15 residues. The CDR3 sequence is CASARDRGLFYEQYF. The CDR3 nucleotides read TGTGCCAGTGCCCGGGACAGGGGCCTTTTCTACGAGCAGTACTTC.

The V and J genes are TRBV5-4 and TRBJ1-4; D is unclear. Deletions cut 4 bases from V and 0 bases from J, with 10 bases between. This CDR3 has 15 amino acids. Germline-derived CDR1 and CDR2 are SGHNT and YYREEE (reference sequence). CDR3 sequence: CASSLTAATNEKLFF. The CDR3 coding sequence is TGTGCCAGCAGCCTAACAGCCGCAACTAATGAAAAACTGTTTTTT.

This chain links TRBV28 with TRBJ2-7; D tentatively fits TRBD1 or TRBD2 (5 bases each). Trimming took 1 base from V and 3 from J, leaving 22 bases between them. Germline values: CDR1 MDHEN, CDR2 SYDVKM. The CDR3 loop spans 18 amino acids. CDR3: CASSLSFRGLRRNYEQYF. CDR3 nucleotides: TGTGCCAGCAGTTTATCGTTTCGGGGCCTCAGGAGAAACTACGAGCAGTACTTC.

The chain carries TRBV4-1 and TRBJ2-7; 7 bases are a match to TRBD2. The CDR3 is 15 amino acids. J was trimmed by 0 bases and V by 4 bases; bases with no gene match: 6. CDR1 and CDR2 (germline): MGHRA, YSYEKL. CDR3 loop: CASSLEGGGSYEQYF. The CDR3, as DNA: TGCGCCAGCAGCCTGGAGGGCGGGGGCTCCTACGAGCAGTACTTC.

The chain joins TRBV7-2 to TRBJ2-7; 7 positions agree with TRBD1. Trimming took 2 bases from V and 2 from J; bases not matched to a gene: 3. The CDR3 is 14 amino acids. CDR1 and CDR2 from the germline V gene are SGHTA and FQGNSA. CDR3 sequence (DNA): TGTGCCAGCAGCTTACTGGGACAGCCCTACGAGCAGTACTTC. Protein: CASSLLGQPYEQYF.

CDR3 residues: CASSLVPGGDEQYF. The DNA of the CDR3 is TGCGCCAGCAGCTTGGTCCCGGGGGGGGACGAGCAGTACTTC. V is TRBV5-1 and J is TRBJ2-7, with 8 positions matching TRBD2. J gave up 5 bases and V 0 bases, and 4 bases lay outside the gene matches. CDR3 length: 14 residues. CDR1 is SGHRS, CDR2 YFSETQ, per germline.

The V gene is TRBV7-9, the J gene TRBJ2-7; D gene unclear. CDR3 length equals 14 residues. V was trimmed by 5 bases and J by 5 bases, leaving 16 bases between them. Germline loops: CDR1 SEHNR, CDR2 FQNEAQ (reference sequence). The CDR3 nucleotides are TGTGCCAGCAGCCCCCGGGCCTCGATGGACGAGCAGTACTTC. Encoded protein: CASSPRASMDEQYF. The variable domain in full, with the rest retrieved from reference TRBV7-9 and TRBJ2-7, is DTGVSQNPRHKITKRGQNVTFRCDPISEHNRLYWYRQTLGQGPEFLTYFQNEAQLEKSRLLSDRFSAERPKGSFSTLEIQRTEQGDSAMYLCASSPRASMDEQYFGPGTRLTVT.

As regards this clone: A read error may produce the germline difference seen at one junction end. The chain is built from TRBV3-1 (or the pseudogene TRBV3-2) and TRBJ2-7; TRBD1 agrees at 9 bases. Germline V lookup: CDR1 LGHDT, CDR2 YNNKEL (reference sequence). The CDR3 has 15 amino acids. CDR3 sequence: CASSLEQDRGYGQYF. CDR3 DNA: TGTGCCAGCAGCCTTGAACAGGACAGGGGTTACGGGCAGTACTTC.

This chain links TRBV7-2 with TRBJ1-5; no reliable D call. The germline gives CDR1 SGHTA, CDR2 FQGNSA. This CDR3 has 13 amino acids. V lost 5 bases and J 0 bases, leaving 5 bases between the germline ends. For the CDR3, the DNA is TGTGCCAGCAGCCCCGATAGCAATCAGCCCCAGCATTTT. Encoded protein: CASSPDSNQPQHF. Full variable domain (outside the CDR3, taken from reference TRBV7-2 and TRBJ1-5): GAGVSQSPSNKVTEKGKDVELRCDPISGHTALYWYRQSLGQGLEFLIYFQGNSAPDKSGLPSDRFSAERTGGSVSTLTIQRTQQEDSAVYLCASSPDSNQPQHFGDGTRLSIL.

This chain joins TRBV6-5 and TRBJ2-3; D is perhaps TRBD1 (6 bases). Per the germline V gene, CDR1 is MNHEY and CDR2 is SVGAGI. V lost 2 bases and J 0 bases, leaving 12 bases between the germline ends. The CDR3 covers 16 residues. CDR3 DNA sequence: TGTGCCAGCAGTTACATGGGGGCGAGGAGCACAGATACGCAGTATTTT. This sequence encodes CASSYMGARSTDTQYF.

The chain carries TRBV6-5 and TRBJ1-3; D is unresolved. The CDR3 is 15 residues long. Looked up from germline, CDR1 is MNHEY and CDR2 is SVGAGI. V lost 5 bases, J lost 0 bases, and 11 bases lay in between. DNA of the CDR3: TGTGCCAGCAGTAACAACAGAGCCTCTGGAAACACCATATATTTT. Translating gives CASSNNRASGNTIYF.

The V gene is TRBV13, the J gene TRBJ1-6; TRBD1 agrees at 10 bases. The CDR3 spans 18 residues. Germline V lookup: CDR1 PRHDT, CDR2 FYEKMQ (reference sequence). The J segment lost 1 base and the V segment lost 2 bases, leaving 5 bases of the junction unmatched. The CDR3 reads CASSLSGQGVSYNSPLHF. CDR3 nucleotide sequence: TGTGCCAGCAGCTTATCAGGACAGGGGGTATCCTATAATTCACCCCTCCACTTT.

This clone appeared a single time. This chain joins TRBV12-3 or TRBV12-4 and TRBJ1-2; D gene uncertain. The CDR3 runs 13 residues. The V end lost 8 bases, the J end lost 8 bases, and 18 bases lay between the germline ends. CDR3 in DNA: TGTGCCAGCGAAGCACGAGGAAAGTCCGGCTACACCTTC. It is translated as CASEARGKSGYTF.

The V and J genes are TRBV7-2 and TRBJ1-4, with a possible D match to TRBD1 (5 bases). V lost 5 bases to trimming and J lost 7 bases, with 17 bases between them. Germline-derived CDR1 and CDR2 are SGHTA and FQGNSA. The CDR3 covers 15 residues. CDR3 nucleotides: TGTGCCAGCAGCCTAGGGCCGGGGCTAAGTGAAAAACTGTTTTTT. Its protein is CASSLGPGLSEKLFF.

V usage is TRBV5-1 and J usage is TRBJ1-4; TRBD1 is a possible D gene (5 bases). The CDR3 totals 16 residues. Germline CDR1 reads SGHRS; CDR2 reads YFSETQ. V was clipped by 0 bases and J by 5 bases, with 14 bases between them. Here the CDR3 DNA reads TGCGCCAGCAGCTTGGTTGTCGGGGGAGGGAATGAAAAACTGTTTTTT. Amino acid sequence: CASSLVVGGGNEKLFF.

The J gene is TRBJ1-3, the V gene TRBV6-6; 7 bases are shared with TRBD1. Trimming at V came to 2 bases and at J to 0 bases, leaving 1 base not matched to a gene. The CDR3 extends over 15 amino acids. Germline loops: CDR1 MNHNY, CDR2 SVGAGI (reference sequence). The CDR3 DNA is TGTGCCAGCAGTTACGCAGGGGGCTCTGGAAACACCATATATTTT. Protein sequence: CASSYAGGSGNTIYF.

For the CDR3, the DNA is TGTGCCAGCAGCCCGCGGGACGCTGGGTATGGCTACACCTTC. Protein sequence: CASSPRDAGYGYTF. This chain joins TRBV3-1 (or the pseudogene TRBV3-2) and TRBJ1-2; tentatively, D is TRBD1 (5 bases). The ends were cut back, 4 bases at V and 5 bases at J, with 14 bases in the middle. Germline-derived CDR1 and CDR2 are LGHDT and YNNKEL (reference sequence). The CDR3 covers 14 residues.

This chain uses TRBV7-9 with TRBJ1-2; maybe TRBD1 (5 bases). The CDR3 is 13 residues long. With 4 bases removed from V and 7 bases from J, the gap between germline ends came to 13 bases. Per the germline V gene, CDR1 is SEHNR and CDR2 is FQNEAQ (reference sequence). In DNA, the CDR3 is TGTGCCAGCAGCTGGGGTGAGGGACGTGGCTACACCTTC. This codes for CASSWGEGRGYTF.

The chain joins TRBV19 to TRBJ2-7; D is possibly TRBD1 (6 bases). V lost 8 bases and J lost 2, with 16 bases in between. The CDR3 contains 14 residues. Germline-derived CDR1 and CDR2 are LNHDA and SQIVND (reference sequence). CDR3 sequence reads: CASRQTGDTYEQYF. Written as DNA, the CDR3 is TGTGCCAGTCGCCAGACAGGAGATACCTACGAGCAGTACTTC.